This T cell receptor (beta chain) was sequenced during a study of blood T cell repertoires in COVID-19 (dated by TCRdb to the early 2020s). Regarding the research as a whole: Samples covering the acute and convalescent phases of COVID-19 were provided by collaborators in the United States, Italy and Spain. The material from the prospective study consisted of cDNA or gDNA derived from T cells, B-cell-depleted T cells, or PBMCs. Subjects who had been exposed to COVID-19, were actively infected with it, or had recovered from it provided the deeply sampled blood TCRbeta repertoires that made up the dataset. The repertoires were made available in a free public database intended to serve as a resource for research on the immune response to SARS-CoV-2. The samples were drawn from the first 160 participants of the ongoing ImmuneRACE study and from 950 to 1,500 subjects provided by 6 global collaborators. A de-identified subject ID, COVID-19 status, age in years and sex were almost always included in the sample metadata. Where available, HLA class I and class II types were obtained from metadata supplied by the sample provider rather than from assay-based typing.

Collaborating institutions collected whole blood in K2EDTA tubes following their own protocols. For TCRbeta analysis, collaborators shipped samples in one of three forms: frozen whole blood, isolated PBMCs, or DNA extracted from either of those sample types. The trim is 2 bases for V and 4 bases for J, with a gap of 5 bases between the germline ends. In the germline V gene, CDR1 corresponds to MNHEY and CDR2 to SVGEGT. Spanning cysteine to phenylalanine, the CDR3 consists of 12 amino acids. Just CDR3 DNA is preserved here, 36 bases in frame from base 1. Summary of the overall study and its limitations: The quantity of clinical and demographic metadata differed by source and by participant and was supplied without curation.

The immunoSEQ Assay, a bias-controlled multiplex PCR, was used to amplify TCRbeta CDR3 regions from genomic DNA. As for how the authors treated the data: The number of nucleated cells in each sample was estimated by amplification of reference gene primers within the assay. To quantify the absolute abundance of each unique TCRbeta CDR3 rearrangement, sequence reads were collapsed and filtered. For each sample, productive Simpson clonality was calculated as the square root of Simpson's diversity index over productive rearrangements. Imported from immuneACCESS, the table was reduced by TCRdb to in-frame sequences with V and J called. These copies leave out some clones; in studies compared against another copy, an unresolved V gene accounts for under half, and the cause of the remainder is not known. V, J and clone size are those of that table, while D and trimming were read from the DNA. This sample has 50,000 to 85,000 clones in its table, and less than 85% of those were observed once. 6.6% of the sample is taken by the ten largest.

As regards this clone: Its antigen is unknown. No qualities accompany the bases; no much larger clone lies one base away.

This TCR was sampled from a man aged 55 to 70 with acute or convalescent COVID-19. Sequencing was carried out using peripheral blood. The chain couples TRBV6-2 or TRBV6-3 to TRBJ1-1; the D segment cannot be called with confidence. CDR3 sequence: CASSYAGTEAFF. The DNA reads as follows: TGTGCCAGCAGTTACGCGGGCACTGAAGCTTTCTTT.